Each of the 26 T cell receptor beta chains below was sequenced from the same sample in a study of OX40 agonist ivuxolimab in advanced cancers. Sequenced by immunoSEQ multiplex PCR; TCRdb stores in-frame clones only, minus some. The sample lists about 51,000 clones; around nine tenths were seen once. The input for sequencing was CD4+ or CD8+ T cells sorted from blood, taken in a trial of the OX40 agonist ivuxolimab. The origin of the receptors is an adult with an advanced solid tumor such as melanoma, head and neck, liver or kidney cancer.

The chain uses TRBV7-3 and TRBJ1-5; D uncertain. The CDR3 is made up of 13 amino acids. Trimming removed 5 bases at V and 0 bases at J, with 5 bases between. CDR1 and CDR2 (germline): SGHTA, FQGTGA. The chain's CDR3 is CASSHGSNQPQHF. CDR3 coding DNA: TGTGCCAGCAGCCACGGTAGCAATCAGCCCCAGCATTTT. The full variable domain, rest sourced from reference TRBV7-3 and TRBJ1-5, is GAGVSQTPSNKVTEKGKYVELRCDPISGHTALYWYRQSLGQGPEFLIYFQGTGAADDSGLPNDRFFAVRPEGSVSTLKIQRTERGDSAVYLCASSHGSNQPQHFGDGTRLSIL.

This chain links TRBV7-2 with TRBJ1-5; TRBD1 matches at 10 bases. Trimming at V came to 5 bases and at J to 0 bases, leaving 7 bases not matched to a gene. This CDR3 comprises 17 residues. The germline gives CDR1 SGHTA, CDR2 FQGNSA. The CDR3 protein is CASSGRDRGYSNQPQHF. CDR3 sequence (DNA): TGTGCCAGCAGCGGGCGGGACAGGGGCTATAGCAATCAGCCCCAGCATTTT.

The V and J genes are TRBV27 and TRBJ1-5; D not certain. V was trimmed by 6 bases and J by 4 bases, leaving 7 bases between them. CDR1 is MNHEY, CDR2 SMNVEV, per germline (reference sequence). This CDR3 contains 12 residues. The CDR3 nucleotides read TGTGCCAGCAGGTTCGCGAATCAGCCCCAGCATTTT. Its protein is CASRFANQPQHF.

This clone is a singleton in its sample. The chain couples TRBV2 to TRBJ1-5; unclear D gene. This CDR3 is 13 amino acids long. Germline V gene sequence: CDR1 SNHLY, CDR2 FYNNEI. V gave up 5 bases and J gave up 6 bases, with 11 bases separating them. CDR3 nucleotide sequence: TGTGCCAGCAGTCGTGAAGTCGGTCAGCCCCAGCATTTT. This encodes CASSREVGQPQHF.

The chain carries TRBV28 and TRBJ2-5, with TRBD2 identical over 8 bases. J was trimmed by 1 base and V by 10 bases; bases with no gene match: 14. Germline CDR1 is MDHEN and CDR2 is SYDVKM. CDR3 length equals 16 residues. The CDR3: CATCEAGGRSQETQYF. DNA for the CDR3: TGTGCCACCTGCGAGGCGGGCGGGAGGTCCCAAGAGACCCAGTACTTC.

Here the CDR3 reads CSVERLQIQETQYF. Here the CDR3 DNA reads TGCAGCGTTGAACGTTTGCAGATACAAGAGACCCAGTACTTC. The chain carries TRBV29-1 and TRBJ2-5, with D unresolved. The CDR3 length is 14 residues. Germline V gene sequence: CDR1 SQVTM, CDR2 ANQGSEA. With 2 bases removed from V and 2 bases from J, the gap between germline ends came to 12 bases.

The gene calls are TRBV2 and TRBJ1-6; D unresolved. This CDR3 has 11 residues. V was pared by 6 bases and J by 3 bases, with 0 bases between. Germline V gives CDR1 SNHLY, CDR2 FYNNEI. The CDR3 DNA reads TGTGCCAGCAGCTATAATTCACCCCTCCACTTT. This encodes CASSYNSPLHF.

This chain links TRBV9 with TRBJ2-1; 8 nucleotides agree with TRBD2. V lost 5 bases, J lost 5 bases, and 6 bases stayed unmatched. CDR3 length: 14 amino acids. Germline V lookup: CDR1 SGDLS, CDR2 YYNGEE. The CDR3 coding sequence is TGTGCCAGCAGTGGACTAGCAAAAAACAATGAGCAGTTCTTC. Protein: CASSGLAKNNEQFF.

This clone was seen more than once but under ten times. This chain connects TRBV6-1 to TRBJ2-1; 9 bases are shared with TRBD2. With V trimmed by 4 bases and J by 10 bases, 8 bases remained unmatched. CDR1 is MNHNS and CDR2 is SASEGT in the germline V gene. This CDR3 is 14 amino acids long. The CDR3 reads CASSVTSGGEEQFF. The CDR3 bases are TGTGCCAGCAGTGTGACTAGCGGAGGGGAGGAGCAGTTCTTC.

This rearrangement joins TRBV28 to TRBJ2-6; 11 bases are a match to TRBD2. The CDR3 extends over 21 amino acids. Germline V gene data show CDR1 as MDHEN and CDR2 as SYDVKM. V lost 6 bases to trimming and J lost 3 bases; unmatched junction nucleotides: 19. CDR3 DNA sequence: TGTGCCAGCAGCCTTTTCTCTTCCGGGACTAGCGGCTTTTTTGGGGCCAACGTCCTGACTTTC. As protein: CASSLFSSGTSGFFGANVLTF. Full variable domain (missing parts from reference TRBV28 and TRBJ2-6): DVKVTQSSRYLVKRTGEKVFLECVQDMDHENMFWYRQDPGLGLRLIYFSYDVKMKEKGDIPEGYSVSREKKERFSLILESASTNQTSMYLCASSLFSSGTSGFFGANVLTFGAGSRLTVL.

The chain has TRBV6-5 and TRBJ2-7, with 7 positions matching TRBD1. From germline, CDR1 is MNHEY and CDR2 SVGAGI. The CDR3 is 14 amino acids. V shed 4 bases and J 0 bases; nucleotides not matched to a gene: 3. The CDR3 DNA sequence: TGTGCCAGCAGTTGGGGACAGACCTCCTACGAGCAGTACTTC. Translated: CASSWGQTSYEQYF.

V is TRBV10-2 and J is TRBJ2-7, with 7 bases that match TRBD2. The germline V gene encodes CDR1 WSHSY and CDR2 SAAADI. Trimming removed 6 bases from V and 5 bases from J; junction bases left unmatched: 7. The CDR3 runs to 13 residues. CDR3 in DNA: TGCGCCAGCAGGGGGGAGGGATCCCACGAGCAGTACTTC. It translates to CASRGEGSHEQYF.

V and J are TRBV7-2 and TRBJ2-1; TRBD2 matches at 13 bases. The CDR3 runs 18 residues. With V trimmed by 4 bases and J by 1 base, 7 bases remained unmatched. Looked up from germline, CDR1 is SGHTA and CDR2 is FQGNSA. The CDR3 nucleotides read TGTGCCAGCAGCTATACTAGCGGGAGGGCTCTTTCCTACAATGAGCAGTTCTTC. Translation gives CASSYTSGRALSYNEQFF.

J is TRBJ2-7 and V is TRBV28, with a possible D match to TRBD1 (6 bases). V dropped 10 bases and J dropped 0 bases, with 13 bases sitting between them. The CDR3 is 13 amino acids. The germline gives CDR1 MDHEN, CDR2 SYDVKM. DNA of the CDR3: TGTGCCATACGAGGGGGTAGCTCCTACGAGCAGTACTTC. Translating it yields CAIRGGSSYEQYF.

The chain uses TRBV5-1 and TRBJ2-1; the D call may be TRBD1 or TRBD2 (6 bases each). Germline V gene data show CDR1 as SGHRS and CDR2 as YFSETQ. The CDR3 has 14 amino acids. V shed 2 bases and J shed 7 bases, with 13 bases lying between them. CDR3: CASSLLGGPNEQFF. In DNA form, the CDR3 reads TGCGCCAGCAGCTTATTGGGGGGCCCGAATGAGCAGTTCTTC.

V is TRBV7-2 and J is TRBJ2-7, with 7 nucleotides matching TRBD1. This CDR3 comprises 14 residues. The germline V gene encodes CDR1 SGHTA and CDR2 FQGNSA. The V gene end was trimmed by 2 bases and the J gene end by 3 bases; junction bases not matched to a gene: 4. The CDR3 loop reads CASSLTGAGYEQYF. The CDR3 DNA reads TGTGCCAGCAGCTTAACAGGGGCTGGCTACGAGCAGTACTTC.

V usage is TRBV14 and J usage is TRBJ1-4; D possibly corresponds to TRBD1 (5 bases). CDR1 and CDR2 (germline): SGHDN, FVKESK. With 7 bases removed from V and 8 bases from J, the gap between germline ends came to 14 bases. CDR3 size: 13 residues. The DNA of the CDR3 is TGTGCCAGCAAAGGAGGGGCCGAGGAAAAACTGTTTTTT. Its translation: CASKGGAEEKLFF. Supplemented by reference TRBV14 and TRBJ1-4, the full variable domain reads EAGVTQFPSHSVIEKGQTVTLRCDPISGHDNLYWYRRVMGKEIKFLLHFVKESKQDESGMPNNRFLAERTGGTYSTLKVQPAELEDSGVYFCASKGGAEEKLFFGSGTQLSVL.

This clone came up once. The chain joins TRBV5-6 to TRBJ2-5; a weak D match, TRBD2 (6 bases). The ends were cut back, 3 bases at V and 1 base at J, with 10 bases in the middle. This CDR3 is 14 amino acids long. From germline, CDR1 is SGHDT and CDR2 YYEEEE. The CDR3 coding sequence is TGTGCCAGCAGCTCCCGCGGGGCCCAAGAGACCCAGTACTTC. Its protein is CASSSRGAQETQYF. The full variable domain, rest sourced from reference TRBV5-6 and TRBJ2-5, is DAGVTQSPTHLIKTRGQQVTLRCSPKSGHDTVSWYQQALGQGPQFIFQYYEEEERQRGNFPDRFSGHQFPNYSSELNVNALLLGDSALYLCASSSRGAQETQYFGPGTRLLVL.

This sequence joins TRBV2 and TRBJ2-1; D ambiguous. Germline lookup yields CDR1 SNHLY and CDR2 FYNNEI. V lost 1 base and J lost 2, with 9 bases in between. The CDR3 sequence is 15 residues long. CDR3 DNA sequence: TGTGCCAGCAGTGAAGAAGCTAACGCCTACAATGAGCAGTTCTTC. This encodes CASSEEANAYNEQFF. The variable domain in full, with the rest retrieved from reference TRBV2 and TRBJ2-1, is EPEVTQTPSHQVTQMGQEVILRCVPISNHLYFYWYRQILGQKVEFLVSFYNNEISEKSEIFDDQFSVERPDGSNFTLKIRSTKLEDSAMYFCASSEEANAYNEQFFGPGTRLTVL.

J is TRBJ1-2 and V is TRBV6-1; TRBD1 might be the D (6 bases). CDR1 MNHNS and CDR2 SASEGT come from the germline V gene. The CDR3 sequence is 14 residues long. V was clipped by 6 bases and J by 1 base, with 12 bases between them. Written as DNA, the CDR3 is TGTGCCAGCAGAGCCACAGGGTTTAACTATGGCTACACCTTC. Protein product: CASRATGFNYGYTF.

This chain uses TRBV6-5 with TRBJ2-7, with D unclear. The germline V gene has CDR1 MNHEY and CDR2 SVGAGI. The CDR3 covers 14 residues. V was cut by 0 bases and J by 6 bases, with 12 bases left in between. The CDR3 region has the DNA TGTGCCAGCAGTTACTCCCCGTTCCCCGGCGAGCAGTACTTC. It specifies CASSYSPFPGEQYF.

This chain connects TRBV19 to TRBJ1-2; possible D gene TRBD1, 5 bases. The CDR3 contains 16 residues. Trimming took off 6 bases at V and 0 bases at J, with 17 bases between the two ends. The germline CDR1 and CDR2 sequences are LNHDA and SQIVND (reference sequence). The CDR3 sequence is CASRFRQGLANYGYTF. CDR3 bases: TGTGCCAGTAGGTTTCGGCAGGGTCTAGCTAACTATGGCTACACCTTC.

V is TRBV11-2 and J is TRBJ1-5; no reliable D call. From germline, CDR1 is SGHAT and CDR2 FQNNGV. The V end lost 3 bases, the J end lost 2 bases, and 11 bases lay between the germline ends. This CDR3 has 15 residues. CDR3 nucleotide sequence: TGTGCCAGCAGCTTGCCTCCACCGTGCAATCAGCCCCAGCATTTT. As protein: CASSLPPPCNQPQHF.

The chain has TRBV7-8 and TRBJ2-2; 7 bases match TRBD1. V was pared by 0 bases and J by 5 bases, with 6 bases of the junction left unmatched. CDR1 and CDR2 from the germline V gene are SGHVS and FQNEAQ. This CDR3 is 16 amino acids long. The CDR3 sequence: CASSLARGPGTGELFF. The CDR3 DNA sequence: TGTGCCAGCAGCTTAGCGAGGGGGCCGGGGACCGGGGAGCTGTTTTTT. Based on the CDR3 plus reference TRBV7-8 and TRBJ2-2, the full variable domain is GAGVSQSPRYKVAKRGQDVALRCDPISGHVSLFWYQQALGQGPEFLTYFQNEAQLDKSGLPSDRFFAERPEGSVSTLKIQRTQQEDSAVYLCASSLARGPGTGELFFGEGSRLTVL.

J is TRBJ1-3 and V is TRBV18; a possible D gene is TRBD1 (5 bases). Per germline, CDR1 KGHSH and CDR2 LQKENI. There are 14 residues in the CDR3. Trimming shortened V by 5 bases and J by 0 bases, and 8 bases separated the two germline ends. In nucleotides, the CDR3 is TGTGCCAGCTCATCAGGGAACTCTGGAAACACCATATATTTT. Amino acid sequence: CASSSGNSGNTIYF.

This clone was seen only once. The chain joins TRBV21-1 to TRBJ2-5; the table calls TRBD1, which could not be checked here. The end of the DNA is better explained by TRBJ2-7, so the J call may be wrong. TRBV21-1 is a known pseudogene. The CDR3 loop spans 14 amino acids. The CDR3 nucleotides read TGTGCCAGCAGCAAAGGAGACAGTTCCTACGAGCAGTACTTC. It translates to CASSKGDSSYEQYF.